This TCR beta chain was identified during a study of siplizumab effects on memory and regulatory T cells. Study-wide results and caveats: Siplizumab significantly brought down the alloreactive sequences that trace back to unstimulated CD4+ memory cells. Whether the proliferating Tregs (from siplizumab cultures) were suppressive was not confirmed. Memory T cells appeared less diverse than naive cells, which seemed to contribute substantially to alloresponse.

To note about this clone: What it recognizes is unknown.

Sequencing of each sample assayed approximately 110,000 TCR templates. TCRdb's table, derived via immunoSEQ multiplex PCR, lists solely in-frame clones and lacks some. The sample records about 120,000 clones, just under 95% being singletons. The receptor comes from a human donor in good health. What was sequenced was non-Treg CD4+ T cells sorted from blood.

The CDR3 DNA is TGTGCCACCAGCATCGACAGGGGAACTGGAAACACCATATATTTT. Its protein is CATSIDRGTGNTIYF. The rearrangement links TRBV15 to TRBJ1-3; 8 nucleotides line up with TRBD1. CDR3 length: 15 amino acids. Losses at the gene ends were 4 bases for V and 2 bases for J; bases not matched to a gene: 4. Germline lookup yields CDR1 LNHNV and CDR2 YYDKDF (reference sequence).